Following are 10 T cell receptor beta chains from one sample sequenced in a study of metastatic and nonmetastatic thyroid tumors. TCRdb re-clonotyped the PCR reads via MiXCR. The repertoire has 30,000 or so clones, roughly a fifth of them found once; the top ten carry 6.5% to 8%. Every patient was untreated before thyroid surgery. What was sequenced was blood. Source of these receptors: a female donor with papillary thyroid cancer or a benign thyroid nodule (not recorded which). Some clones in this sample may be carry-over from other donors' samples.

V usage is TRBV29-1 and J usage is TRBJ2-5; TRBD1 is a possible D gene (5 bases). With 6 bases removed from V and 6 bases from J, the gap between germline ends came to 11 bases. The germline V gene has CDR1 SQVTM and CDR2 ANQGSEA. The CDR3 contains 11 residues. Here the CDR3 DNA reads TGCAGCGTCCCTGGGGCCAAGACCCAGTACTTC. Its protein product is CSVPGAKTQYF.

This chain joins TRBV6-1 and TRBJ1-6; a weak D match, TRBD1 (6 bases). The V gene's germline CDR1 is MNHNS and CDR2 SASEGT. This CDR3 has 14 amino acids. Between the trimmed V and J ends, which lost 7 bases and 9 bases, there was a span of 16 bases. CDR3 protein: CASTGGTSSSPLHF. The CDR3 DNA follows: TGTGCCAGCACGGGTGGGACAAGTAGTTCACCCCTCCACTTT.

This chain uses TRBV19 with TRBJ2-2; the D gene could be TRBD1 or TRBD2 (5 bases each). The CDR3 is made up of 15 amino acids. CDR1 LNHDA and CDR2 SQIVND come from the germline V gene (reference sequence). With 3 bases removed from V and 6 bases from J, the gap between germline ends came to 14 bases. This CDR3 reads CASSMAGARAGELFF. Here the CDR3 DNA reads TGTGCCAGTAGTATGGCCGGGGCGCGGGCCGGGGAGCTGTTTTTT.

The chain employs TRBV19 and TRBJ2-1, with D unclear. From germline, CDR1 is LNHDA and CDR2 SQIVND (reference sequence). With 3 bases removed from V and 0 bases from J, the gap between germline ends came to 0 bases. The CDR3 contains 12 residues. CDR3: CASSISYNEQFF. The CDR3 DNA follows: TGTGCCAGTAGTATCTCCTACAATGAGCAGTTCTTC.

This rearrangement joins TRBV19 to TRBJ1-6, with D uncertain. CDR3 length: 12 residues. Germline lookup yields CDR1 LNHDA and CDR2 SQIVND (reference sequence). Trimming removed 2 bases at V and 7 bases at J, with 3 bases between. CDR3 sequence: CASSIINSPLHF. CDR3 in DNA: TGTGCCAGTAGTATAATAAATTCACCCCTCCACTTT. Looking up the rest from reference TRBV19 and TRBJ1-6 gives the full variable domain: DGGITQSPKYLFRKEGQNVTLSCEQNLNHDAMYWYRQDPGQGLRLIYYSQIVNDFQKGDIAEGYSVSREKKESFPLTVTSAQKNPTAFYLCASSIINSPLHFGNGTRLTVT.

The rearrangement links TRBV20-1 to TRBJ2-7, with 9 positions matching TRBD2. The CDR3 is 15 amino acids. V lost 1 base to trimming and J lost 1 base; unmatched junction nucleotides: 5. CDR1 and CDR2 (germline): DFQATT, SNEGSKA (reference sequence). CDR3 bases: TGCAGTGCTAGAGTAGCGGGGGAGAGATCCTACGAGCAGTACTTC. It yields the protein CSARVAGERSYEQYF.

The V call is TRBV3-1, the J call TRBJ2-7; tentative D call: TRBD1 (6 bases). Germline CDR1 LGHDT, CDR2 YNNKEL (reference sequence). This CDR3 is built from 15 residues. V was trimmed by 6 bases and J by 0 bases, leaving 15 bases between them. The CDR3 coding sequence is TGTGCCAGCAGTTATGTGGGACAAAACTCCTACGAGCAGTACTTC. This sequence encodes CASSYVGQNSYEQYF.

This clone was observed a handful of times. The rearrangement links TRBV6-1 to TRBJ2-2; weak D call: TRBD2 (5 bases). CDR3 length: 15 amino acids. Germline V gives CDR1 MNHNS, CDR2 SASEGT. V was trimmed by 4 bases and J by 4 bases, leaving 13 bases between them. The CDR3 is CASSALSGSTGELFF. In DNA, the CDR3 is TGTGCCAGCAGTGCTCTTAGTGGGAGCACCGGGGAGCTGTTTTTT.

Here the CDR3 reads CSALRVRDYSYNEQFF. The DNA for the CDR3 is TGCAGTGCTTTAAGGGTTAGGGACTATTCCTACAATGAGCAGTTCTTC. The chain links TRBV20-1 to TRBJ2-1; 7 nucleotides agree with TRBD2. CDR3 length: 16 amino acids. From germline, CDR1 is DFQATT and CDR2 SNEGSKA (reference sequence). The V and J ends lost 5 bases and 1 base, in that order; junction bases with no gene match: 11.

Many counts were recorded for this clone. The chain is built from TRBV6-5 and TRBJ1-2, with D possibly TRBD1 on 6 matching bases. There are 15 residues in the CDR3. V lost 0 bases and J lost 4, with 12 bases in between. The V gene's germline CDR1 is MNHEY and CDR2 SVGAGI. In nucleotides, the CDR3 is TGTGCCAGCAGTTACTCCAGGACAGCCCTCTATGGCTACACCTTC. Its protein is CASSYSRTALYGYTF.